The 7 T cell receptor beta chains below all came from one sample that was sequenced in a study of cytomegalovirus exposure and HLA in healthy donors. The PCR used 60 Vbeta and 13 Jbeta primers. Repertoires were generated with immunoSEQ multiplex PCR, while TCRdb's copy carries only in-frame clones and drops some. The sample records about 150,000 clones, 80% to 90% being singletons. The sample comprised PBMCs. The source is a woman younger than 35 in good health and CMV-seronegative.

The chain recombines TRBV7-2 with TRBJ1-2; D may be TRBD1 (6 bases). Germline assignment: CDR1 SGHTA and CDR2 FQGNSA. The CDR3 is made up of 15 amino acids. V lost 1 base to trimming and J lost 5 bases, with 14 bases between them. The CDR3 sequence: CASSLDAGAIYGYTF. The CDR3 nucleotides read TGTGCCAGCAGCTTAGATGCAGGGGCTATTTATGGCTACACCTTC.

The chain links TRBV4-2 to TRBJ2-1, with 14 nucleotides matching TRBD2. Trimming cost V 0 bases and J 7 bases; bases outside gene matches: 8. The germline V gene has CDR1 LGHNA and CDR2 YNFKEQ. This CDR3 has 18 residues. CDR3 nucleotide sequence: TGTGCCAGCAGCCAAGACGGGACTAGCGGGAGAGGAAGTAATGAGCAGTTCTTC. It codes for CASSQDGTSGRGSNEQFF.

The V gene is TRBV18, the J gene TRBJ2-2; a possible D gene is TRBD2 (6 bases). Germline V gene sequence: CDR1 KGHSH, CDR2 LQKENI. With 6 bases removed from V and 4 bases from J, the gap between germline ends came to 12 bases. This CDR3 comprises 14 residues. CDR3 coding DNA: TGTGCCAGCTCTCGGGACTCAAGCACCGGGGAGCTGTTTTTT. As protein: CASSRDSSTGELFF.

This chain links TRBV29-1 with TRBJ1-2, with D perhaps TRBD1 (5 bases). The V gene's germline CDR1 is SQVTM and CDR2 ANQGSEA. There are 11 residues in the CDR3. The V gene lost 4 bases and the J gene lost 2 bases, with 5 bases spanning the gap. CDR3 region: CSVAGNYGYTF. CDR3 nucleotides: TGCAGCGTTGCAGGGAACTATGGCTACACCTTC.

This rearrangement joins TRBV28 to TRBJ1-1; no definite D call. Between the trimmed V and J ends, which lost 4 bases and 2 bases, there was a span of 2 bases. The CDR3 runs to 11 residues. Germline V gene sequence: CDR1 MDHEN, CDR2 SYDVKM. The CDR3 spells CASSSNTEAFF. The DNA of the CDR3 is TGTGCCAGCAGTTCTAACACTGAAGCTTTCTTT.

V and J are TRBV12-1 and TRBJ2-7; whether TRBD2, the table's D call, matches the DNA was not checked. TRBV12-1 counts as a pseudogene. CDR3 length: 16 residues. In DNA, the CDR3 is TGTGCCAGCAGCTTTGTCCCGGGGGAATATGGCTACGAGCAGTACTTC. This codes for CASSFVPGEYGYEQYF.

The chain links TRBV7-9 to TRBJ2-7, with 8 bases that match TRBD1. Germline CDR1 reads SEHNR; CDR2 reads FQNEAQ (reference sequence). The V gene end was trimmed by 6 bases and the J gene end by 5 bases; junction bases not matched to a gene: 9. This CDR3 comprises 14 residues. CDR3 nucleotide sequence: TGTGCCAGCAGGCCTTTCAGGGGGCACCACGAGCAGTACTTC. The encoded protein is CASRPFRGHHEQYF.